This T cell receptor (beta chain) is from a study of blood T cell repertoires in COVID-19. Looking at the study overall: Samples came from the United States, Italy and Spain, spanning acute and convalescent COVID-19. PBMCs, B-cell-depleted T cells, or T cells were the source of the cDNA or gDNA that made up the material.

This CDR3 has 14 residues. Between the trimmed V and J ends, which lost 5 bases and 3 bases, there was a span of 11 bases. Germline V gives CDR1 LNHDA, CDR2 SQIVND (reference sequence). Per the original methods: Cell counts per sample came from amplifying reference gene primers. The protocol was immunoSEQ multiplex PCR, while the TCRdb copy is restricted to in-frame clones and leaves out a portion. The V and J calls and clone size come from that table; D and trimming were worked out from the DNA. The sample carries hundreds of thousands of clones, over 70% recorded once. The chain is built from TRBV19 and TRBJ1-5; a weak D match, TRBD1 (6 bases). The sequenced sample was peripheral blood. The clonotype originates from a woman older than 75 with acute or convalescent COVID-19. The CDR3 region has the DNA TGTGCCAGTAGTTCACAGGGTACCAATCAGCCCCAGCATTTT. It is translated as CASSSQGTNQPQHF.